Below are 20 T cell receptor beta chains sequenced from a single sample in a study of post-analysis software for immune sequencing data. Study outcomes and limitations: Comparison of patients with controls showed a handful of TRBV segments more frequent in patients, TRBV5-6, TRBV5-1 and TRBV20-1 among them.

Their recognized antigens are unknown. Unique-molecular-identifier-tagged TCR beta cDNA libraries were used. TCRdb processed the PCR reads anew with MiXCR; each CDR3 protein has one entry. This sample has 500,000 to 600,000 distinct CDR3 sequences; about 40% occur once, and the top ten carry about 1.5%. The sequencing sample was made of blood. Source of these receptors: a girl between 10 and 17 years old with multiple sclerosis.

This clonotype turned up a few times. This sequence joins TRBV7-2 and TRBJ2-1; the D gene is possibly TRBD1 (5 bases). The CDR3 extends over 17 amino acids. V was shortened by 5 bases and J by 0 bases, with 17 bases between the two germline ends. Germline loops: CDR1 SGHTA, CDR2 FQGNSA. The CDR3 protein is CASSPDGHPSSYNEQFF. The CDR3 region has the DNA TGTGCCAGCAGCCCGGACGGACACCCGAGCTCCTACAATGAGCAGTTCTTC.

This clonotype turned up a few times. The chain employs TRBV20-1 and TRBJ1-4; no firm D call. Germline V gene data show CDR1 as DFQATT and CDR2 as SNEGSKA (reference sequence). Trimming took 3 bases from V and 5 from J, leaving 13 bases between them. The CDR3 is made up of 14 amino acids. CDR3 amino acids: CSARESRLNEKLFF. The CDR3 DNA is TGCAGTGCTAGGGAGTCGAGACTCAATGAAAAACTGTTTTTT.

The chain has TRBV24-1 and TRBJ2-7, with a tentative D call TRBD1 (6 bases). The CDR3 totals 15 residues. Trimming took 7 bases from V and 2 from J, leaving 17 bases between them. Germline assignment: CDR1 KGHDR and CDR2 SFDVKD. The CDR3 nucleotides read TGTGCCACCAGGGATCGACTACAGGGAGCCTACGAGCAGTACTTC. It is translated as CATRDRLQGAYEQYF.

The chain has TRBV7-9 and TRBJ2-3; D unresolved. Between the trimmed V and J ends, which lost 1 base and 2 bases, there was a span of 7 bases. The length of the CDR3 is 14 residues. Germline CDR1 SEHNR, CDR2 FQNEAQ (reference sequence). This CDR3 is CASSLVPFTDTQYF. CDR3 nucleotide sequence: TGTGCCAGCAGCTTAGTCCCTTTCACAGATACGCAGTATTTT.

V gene TRBV7-8 combines with J gene TRBJ2-1; D may be TRBD2 (5 bases). Per germline, CDR1 SGHVS and CDR2 FQNEAQ. This CDR3 is built from 13 residues. Trimming pared 10 bases from V and 7 bases from J, leaving 17 bases between. The CDR3 sequence: CATGSGAMNEQFF. The CDR3 DNA reads as TGTGCCACTGGGAGCGGAGCGATGAATGAGCAGTTCTTC.

The V and J genes are TRBV25-1 and TRBJ2-7, with D perhaps assigned TRBD1 or TRBD2 (6 bases each). CDR3 length equals 14 residues. Germline V CDR1 and CDR2: MGHDK, SYGVNS. Trimming left V 1 base short and J 5 bases short, with 12 bases between. The CDR3 nucleotides are TGTGCCAGCAGTGAATCCCCCGGGGGCCACGAGCAGTACTTC. Translation: CASSESPGGHEQYF.

This rearrangement joins TRBV5-1 to TRBJ1-1; D remains unclear. Germline CDR1 SGHRS, CDR2 YFSETQ. The CDR3 loop spans 15 amino acids. The V end lost 0 bases, the J end lost 4 bases, and 13 bases lay between the germline ends. CDR3 sequence reads: CASSLVPSLGTEAFF. The DNA for the CDR3 is TGCGCCAGCAGCTTGGTCCCGAGTTTGGGCACTGAAGCTTTCTTT. The whole variable domain, remainder taken from reference TRBV5-1 and TRBJ1-1, is KAGVTQTPRYLIKTRGQQVTLSCSPISGHRSVSWYQQTPGQGLQFLFEYFSETQRNKGNFPGRFSGRQFSNSRSEMNVSTLELGDSALYLCASSLVPSLGTEAFFGQGTRLTVV.

This clonotype was recorded a few times. This chain links TRBV3-1 with TRBJ1-2; D ambiguous. V dropped 5 bases and J dropped 2 bases, with 9 bases sitting between them. The CDR3 consists of 13 residues. The germline CDR1 and CDR2 sequences are LGHDT and YNNKEL (reference sequence). CDR3 region: CASSYPRNYGYTF. The CDR3 DNA sequence: TGTGCCAGCAGCTACCCCAGAAACTATGGCTACACCTTC. Full variable domain (remainder filled in from reference TRBV3-1 and TRBJ1-2): DTAVSQTPKYLVTQMGNDKSIKCEQNLGHDTMYWYKQDSKKFLKIMFSYNNKELIINETVPNRFSPKSPDKAHLNLHINSLELGDSAVYFCASSYPRNYGYTFGSGTRLTVV.

The chain links TRBV12-3 or TRBV12-4 to TRBJ2-5; unclear D gene. The V gene lost 1 base and the J gene lost 1 base, with 10 bases spanning the gap. This CDR3 has 15 residues. The CDR3 DNA is TGTGCCAGCAGTTTAGGAGTAGGCAGCCAAGAGACCCAGTACTTC. Translation: CASSLGVGSQETQYF.

This clonotype was observed a few times. The chain couples TRBV10-3 to TRBJ2-3, with TRBD2 identical over 13 bases. The CDR3 consists of 14 residues. CDR1 and CDR2 (germline): ENHRY, SYGVKD. J was trimmed by 3 bases and V by 11 bases; bases with no gene match: 5. In nucleotides, the CDR3 is TGTGCCGTTGGACTAGCGGGAGCAACAGATACGCAGTATTTT. Translating gives CAVGLAGATDTQYF.

This clonotype was seen only a few times. V gene TRBV29-1 combines with J gene TRBJ1-2; 8 nucleotides line up with TRBD1. Germline lookup yields CDR1 SQVTM and CDR2 ANQGSEA. This CDR3 has 12 amino acids. V shed 8 bases and J 6 bases; nucleotides not matched to a gene: 8. CDR3 DNA: TGCAGCCTAAGACAGGGGCGGGATGGCTACACCTTC. The encoded protein is CSLRQGRDGYTF.

This rearrangement joins TRBV5-6 to TRBJ2-7; D gene uncertain. In germline, CDR1 is SGHDT, CDR2 YYEEEE. The CDR3 is 15 amino acids. The V and J ends lost 0 bases and 2 bases respectively, with 12 bases between them. The CDR3 coding sequence is TGTGCCAGCAGCTTGGTTTCGGTTGGTACCTACGAGCAGTACTTC. Encoded protein: CASSLVSVGTYEQYF.

The rearrangement links TRBV29-1 to TRBJ2-3; TRBD2 aligns across 14 bases. The CDR3 runs 17 residues. Germline V CDR1 and CDR2: SQVTM, ANQGSEA. J lost 0 bases, V lost 5 bases, and 7 bases had no gene match. CDR3 loop: CSVSGTSGGASTDTQYF. CDR3 coding DNA: TGCAGCGTTTCCGGGACTAGCGGGGGAGCTAGCACAGATACGCAGTATTTT.

The chain recombines TRBV20-1 with TRBJ2-5; D may match TRBD1 or TRBD2 (5 bases each). Looked up from germline, CDR1 is DFQATT and CDR2 is SNEGSKA (reference sequence). The CDR3 sequence is 12 residues long. V dropped 6 bases and J dropped 5 bases, with 13 bases sitting between them. The CDR3 nucleotides read TGCAGTGCCGATACGGGGCGGGAGACCCAGTACTTC. It codes for CSADTGRETQYF.

The rearrangement uses TRBV6-5 and TRBJ2-2; TRBD2 matches at 7 bases. CDR3 length: 17 amino acids. V trimming: 1 base; J trimming: 1 base; junction bases outside the gene matches: 6. Germline assignment: CDR1 MNHEY and CDR2 SVGAGI. The CDR3 coding sequence is TGTGCCAGCAGTTACTATTCAAGGACTAGGAACACCGGGGAGCTGTTTTTT. Its protein product is CASSYYSRTRNTGELFF.

The J gene is TRBJ2-7, the V gene TRBV6-2 or TRBV6-3; 10 bases agree with TRBD2. The CDR3 has 14 amino acids. Germline CDR1 MNHEY, CDR2 SVGEGT. Trimming at V came to 6 bases and at J to 3 bases, leaving 5 bases not matched to a gene. CDR3 nucleotide sequence: TGTGCCAGCAGGCTAGCGGGGGCCATCTACGAGCAGTACTTC. As protein: CASRLAGAIYEQYF.

This sequence joins TRBV9 and TRBJ2-1; 7 bases align to TRBD1. Germline V gene sequence: CDR1 SGDLS, CDR2 YYNGEE. The CDR3 is 15 residues long. J lost 6 bases, V lost 4 bases, and 10 bases had no gene match. CDR3 nucleotides: TGTGCCAGCAGCACCTATGGACAGGACCCCAATGAGCAGTTCTTC. Amino acid sequence: CASSTYGQDPNEQFF.

This chain uses TRBV7-9 with TRBJ2-7, with TRBD2 as a possible D gene (5 bases). Trimming removed 3 bases from V and 0 bases from J, with 12 bases in between. Looked up from germline, CDR1 is SEHNR and CDR2 is FQNEAQ (reference sequence). The CDR3 is made up of 15 amino acids. The CDR3 coding sequence is TGTGCCAGCAGCTTTCCACTAGATAGCTCCTACGAGCAGTACTTC. Translating it yields CASSFPLDSSYEQYF.

This clonotype was seen a handful of times. The chain couples TRBV12-3 or TRBV12-4 to TRBJ1-1, with unresolved D. The CDR3 runs 20 residues. V was pared by 3 bases and J by 2 bases, with 28 bases between. The CDR3 coding sequence is TGTGCCAGCAGTTTTTTCGGGTTGGTAGCGCCAGGACTCACTAACACTGAAGCTTTCTTT. It specifies CASSFFGLVAPGLTNTEAFF.

The rearrangement joins TRBV27 to TRBJ1-2; 7 nucleotides line up with TRBD1. V lost 5 bases to trimming and J lost 5 bases; unmatched junction nucleotides: 17. This CDR3 is built from 17 residues. Per the germline V gene, CDR1 is MNHEY and CDR2 is SMNVEV (reference sequence). Here the CDR3 reads CASSPARVLTGYYGYTF. CDR3 DNA: TGTGCCAGCAGTCCAGCGCGGGTCTTGACAGGGTATTATGGCTACACCTTC.